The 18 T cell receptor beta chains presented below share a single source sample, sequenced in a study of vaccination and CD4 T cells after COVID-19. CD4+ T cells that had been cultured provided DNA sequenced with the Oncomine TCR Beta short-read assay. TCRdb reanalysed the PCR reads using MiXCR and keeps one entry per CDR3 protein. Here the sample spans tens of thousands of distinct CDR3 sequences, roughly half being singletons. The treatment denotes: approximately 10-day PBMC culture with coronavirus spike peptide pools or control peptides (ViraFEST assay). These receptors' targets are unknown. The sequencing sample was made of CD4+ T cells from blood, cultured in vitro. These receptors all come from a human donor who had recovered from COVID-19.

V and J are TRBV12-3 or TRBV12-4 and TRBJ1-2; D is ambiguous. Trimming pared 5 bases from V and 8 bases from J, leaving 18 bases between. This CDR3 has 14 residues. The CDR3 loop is CASSRLGGRQGYTF. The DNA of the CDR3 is TGTGCCAGCAGTCGTCTGGGCGGCCGGCAGGGCTACACCTTC.

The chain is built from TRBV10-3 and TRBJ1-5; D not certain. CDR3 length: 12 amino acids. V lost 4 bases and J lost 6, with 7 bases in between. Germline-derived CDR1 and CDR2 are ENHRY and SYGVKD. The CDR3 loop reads CAISVPGQPQHF. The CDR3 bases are TGTGCCATCAGTGTTCCGGGTCAGCCCCAGCATTTT.

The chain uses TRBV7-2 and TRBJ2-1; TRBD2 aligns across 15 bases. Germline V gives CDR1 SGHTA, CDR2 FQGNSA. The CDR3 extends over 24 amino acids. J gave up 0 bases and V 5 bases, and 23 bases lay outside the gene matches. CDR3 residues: CASSHPGTGTVGTSGRTSYNEQFF. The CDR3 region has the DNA TGTGCCAGCAGCCATCCCGGGACAGGCACCGTCGGGACTAGCGGGAGGACCTCCTACAATGAGCAGTTCTTC.

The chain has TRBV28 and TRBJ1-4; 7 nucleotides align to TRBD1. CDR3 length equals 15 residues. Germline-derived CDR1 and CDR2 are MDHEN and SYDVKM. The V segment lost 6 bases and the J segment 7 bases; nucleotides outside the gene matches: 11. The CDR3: CASSRPDAGGEKLFF. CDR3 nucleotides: TGTGCCAGCAGCCGCCCGGATGCAGGGGGTGAAAAACTGTTTTTT.

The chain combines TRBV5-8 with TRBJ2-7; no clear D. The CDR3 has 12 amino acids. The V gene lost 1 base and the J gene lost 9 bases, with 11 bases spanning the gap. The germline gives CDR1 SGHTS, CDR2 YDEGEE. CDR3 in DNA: TGTGCCAGCAGCTTGCGACTTCCAGGGCAGTACTTC. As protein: CASSLRLPGQYF.

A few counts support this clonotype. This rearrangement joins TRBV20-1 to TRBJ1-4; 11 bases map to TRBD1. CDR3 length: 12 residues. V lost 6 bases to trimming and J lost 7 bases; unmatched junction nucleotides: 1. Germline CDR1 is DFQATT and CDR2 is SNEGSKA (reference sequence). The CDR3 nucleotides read TGCAGTGCAGGGACAGGGGGTGAAAAACTGTTTTTT. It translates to CSAGTGGEKLFF.

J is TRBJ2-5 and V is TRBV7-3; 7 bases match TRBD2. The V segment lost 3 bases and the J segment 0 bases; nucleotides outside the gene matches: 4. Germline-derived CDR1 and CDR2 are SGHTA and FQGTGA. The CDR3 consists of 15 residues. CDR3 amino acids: CASSLNSGYQETQYF. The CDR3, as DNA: TGTGCCAGCAGCTTGAATAGCGGGTACCAAGAGACCCAGTACTTC. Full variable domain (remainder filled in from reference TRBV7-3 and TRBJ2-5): GAGVSQTPSNKVTEKGKYVELRCDPISGHTALYWYRQSLGQGPEFLIYFQGTGAADDSGLPNDRFFAVRPEGSVSTLKIQRTERGDSAVYLCASSLNSGYQETQYFGPGTRLLVL.

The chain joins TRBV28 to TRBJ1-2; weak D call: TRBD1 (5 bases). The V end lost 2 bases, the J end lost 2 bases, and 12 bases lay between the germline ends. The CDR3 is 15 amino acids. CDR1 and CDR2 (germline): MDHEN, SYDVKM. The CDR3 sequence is CASSLGGEPNYGYTF. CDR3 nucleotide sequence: TGTGCCAGCAGTTTAGGAGGGGAACCAAACTATGGCTACACCTTC.

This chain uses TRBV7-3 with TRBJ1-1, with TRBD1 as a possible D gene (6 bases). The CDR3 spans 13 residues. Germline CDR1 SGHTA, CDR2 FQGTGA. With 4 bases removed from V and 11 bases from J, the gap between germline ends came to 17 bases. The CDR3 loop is CASSSDMGGLAFF. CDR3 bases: TGTGCCAGCAGCTCAGATATGGGGGGCCTTGCTTTCTTT.

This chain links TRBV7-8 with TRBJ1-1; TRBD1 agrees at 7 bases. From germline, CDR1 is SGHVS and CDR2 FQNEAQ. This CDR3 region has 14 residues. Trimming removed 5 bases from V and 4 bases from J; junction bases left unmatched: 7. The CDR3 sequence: CASSVVQGSTEAFF. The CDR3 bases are TGTGCCAGCAGCGTGGTACAGGGGAGCACTGAAGCTTTCTTT.

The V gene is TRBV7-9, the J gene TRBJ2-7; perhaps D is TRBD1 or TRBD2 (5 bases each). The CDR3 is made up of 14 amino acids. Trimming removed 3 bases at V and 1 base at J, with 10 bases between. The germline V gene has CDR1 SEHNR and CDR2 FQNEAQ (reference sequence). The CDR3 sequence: CASSFRDGSYEQYF. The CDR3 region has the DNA TGTGCCAGCAGCTTCCGGGACGGTTCCTACGAGCAGTACTTC.

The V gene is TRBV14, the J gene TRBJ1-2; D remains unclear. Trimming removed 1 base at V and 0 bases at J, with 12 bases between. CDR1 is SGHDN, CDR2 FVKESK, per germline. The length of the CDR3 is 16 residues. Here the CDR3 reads CASSQVYGLTNYGYTF. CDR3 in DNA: TGTGCCAGCAGCCAAGTCTATGGTCTTACTAACTATGGCTACACCTTC.

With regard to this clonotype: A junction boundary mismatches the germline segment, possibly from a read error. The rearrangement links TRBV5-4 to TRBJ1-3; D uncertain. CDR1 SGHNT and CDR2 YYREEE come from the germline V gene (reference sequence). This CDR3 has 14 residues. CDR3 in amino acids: CASSLDVSGNTIYF. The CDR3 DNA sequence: TGTGCCAGCAGTTTGGACGTCTCTGGAAACACCATATATTTT.

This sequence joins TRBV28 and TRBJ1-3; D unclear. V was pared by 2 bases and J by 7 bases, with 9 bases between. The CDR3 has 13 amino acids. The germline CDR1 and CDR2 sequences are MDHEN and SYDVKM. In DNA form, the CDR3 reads TGTGCCAGCAGTTTACTGGGGTCGAACACCATATATTTT. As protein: CASSLLGSNTIYF.

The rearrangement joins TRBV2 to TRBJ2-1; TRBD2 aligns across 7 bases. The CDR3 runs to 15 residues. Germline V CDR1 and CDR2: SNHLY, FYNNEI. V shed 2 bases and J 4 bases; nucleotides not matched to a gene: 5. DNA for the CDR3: TGTGCCAGCAGTGAACGGGAGGTCCCTTACAATGAGCAGTTCTTC. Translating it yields CASSEREVPYNEQFF.

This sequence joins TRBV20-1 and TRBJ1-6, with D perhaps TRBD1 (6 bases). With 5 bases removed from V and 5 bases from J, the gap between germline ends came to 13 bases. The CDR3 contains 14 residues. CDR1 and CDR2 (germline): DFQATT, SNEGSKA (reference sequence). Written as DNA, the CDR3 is TGCAGTGCTCCCCGGGGGGCTAATAATTCACCCCTCCACTTT. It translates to CSAPRGANNSPLHF.

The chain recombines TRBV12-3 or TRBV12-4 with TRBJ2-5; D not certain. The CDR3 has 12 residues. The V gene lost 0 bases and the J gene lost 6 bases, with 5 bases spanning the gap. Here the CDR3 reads CASSLAGQTQYF. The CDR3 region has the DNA TGTGCCAGCAGTTTAGCTGGGCAGACCCAGTACTTC.

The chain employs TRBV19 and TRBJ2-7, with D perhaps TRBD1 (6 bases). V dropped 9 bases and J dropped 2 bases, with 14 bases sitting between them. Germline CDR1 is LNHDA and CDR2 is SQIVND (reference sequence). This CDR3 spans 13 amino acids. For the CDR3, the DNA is TGTGCCAGCCGGGACATGGGCGCCTACGAGCAGTACTTC. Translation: CASRDMGAYEQYF.